A selection of T cell receptor beta chains follows, all from one sample in a study of blood T cells in healthy people across ages. TCRdb fed the 5' RACE reads into MiXCR, producing one record per CDR3 protein. In the table there are hundreds of thousands of distinct CDR3 sequences, roughly 44% of which are singletons. Material for sequencing was blood. The receptors shown here come from a woman aged 55-69 years in good health. The CDR3 runs from the conserved cysteine through the conserved F or W.

v_call cdr3_aa
TRBV7-8 CASTSGQGLSKNIQYF
TRBV7-2 CASSSGGTAYNEQFF
TRBV12-3/TRBV12-4 CASSPDRDGYTF
TRBV29-1 CSVGARTGEETQYF
TRBV3-1 CASSHRLAGQFF
TRBV25-1 CASSEWGSGNEQFF
TRBV20-1 CSARDPGLYEQYF
TRBV24-1 CATSDRTSGSDNEQFF
TRBV7-2 CASSLAPGGVYSSTDTQYF
TRBV15 CATSRDRGEQYF
TRBV9 CASSVDSGGSAYEQYF
TRBV5-6 CACRDYINYGYTF
TRBV12-3/TRBV12-4 CASSFYSPEQYF
TRBV20-1 CSARPSNYEQYF
TRBV5-1 CASSFTGRITLIDTQYF
TRBV20-1 CSAPVGGGHWNEQYF
TRBV7-9 CASSFPGGDQETQYF
TRBV7-3 CASRQGTGLAATDTQYF
TRBV6-2/TRBV6-3 CASSYSGTGETQYF
TRBV7-2 CASSSFGGRYNEQFF
TRBV20-1 CSARSGGSPVYNEQFF
TRBV29-1 CSVPGRGKMNTEAFF
TRBV3-1 CASRTTGGNTEAFF
TRBV20-1 CSARDRTSYEQYF
TRBV28 CASSSDRATYIDTQYF
TRBV3-1 CASSRSEGAGGYTF
TRBV5-6 CASSSTGTGDNQPQHF
TRBV28 CASSSRDRGPNEKLFF
TRBV10-3 CAISEDGPRGERYF
TRBV20-1 CSARLQSGAPYEQYF
TRBV28 CASIRPLMNTEAFF
TRBV3-1 CASSAGLAGGSYEQYF
TRBV5-1 CASSLAIGPSTEAFF
TRBV6-2/TRBV6-3 CASSYSYRVGLAAYEQYF
TRBV6-6 CASSYVKGPGNEQFF
TRBV5-1 CASSLEGYGCTF
TRBV11-2 CASSQDRESEQFF
TRBV4-3 CASSQDLVMTRSYEQYF
TRBV5-1 CASSFRPGQEFFGQYF
TRBV7-8 CASSRGTSYEQYF
TRBV4-3 CASSQDTSFYEQFF
TRBV5-1 CASSPNGGANNEQFF
TRBV5-1 CASSIDRLNTEAFF
TRBV5-1 CASSFWGSSYNSPLHF
TRBV6-6 CASSYHPRENYNEQFF
TRBV20-1 CSARGGPETQYF
TRBV7-2 CASRPILGQAYNEQFF
TRBV4-2 CASSQGPAGVPNEQFF
TRBV7-2 CASSARGTEAFF
TRBV6-5 CASSATGNYGYTF